One T cell receptor beta chain is described in this entry. The CDR3 is made up of 12 amino acids. V was trimmed by 11 bases and J by 1 base, leaving 11 bases between them. Germline-derived CDR1 and CDR2 are ENHRY and SYGVKD. The data are from a study of T cell responses to AZD1222 COVID-19 vaccine. Assay: immunoSEQ multiplex PCR; the TCRdb copy retains only in-frame clones and omits some. The table includes 130,000 to 150,000 clones, more than 85% detected once. This specimen consisted of peripheral blood, obtained after recovery from COVID-19. The V gene is TRBV10-3, the J gene TRBJ1-1; TRBD1 might be the D (5 bases). This clonotype was obtained from an adult who had recovered from COVID-19. The CDR3 DNA follows: TGTGCCTCCGGGGCGGCGAACACTGAAGCTTTCTTT. This gives the protein CASGAANTEAFF.